This T cell receptor beta chain was documented in a study of blood T cell repertoires in COVID-19. Study background: Samples taken during acute and convalescent COVID-19 were collected in the United States, Italy and Spain. PBMCs, B-cell-depleted T cells, or T cells were the source of the cDNA or gDNA that made up the material.

The authors' processing: Estimation of nucleated cell counts was performed using reference gene primer amplification. The table came from immunoSEQ multiplex PCR; TCRdb's copy has only in-frame clones and leaves some out. Clone size and the V and J calls come from that table; the DNA yielded D and trimming. This sample carries 20,000 to 25,000 clones, more than 70% of them seen once, and the ten largest clones take about 11%. The germline V gene encodes CDR1 SGHRS and CDR2 YFSETQ. The CDR3 length is 14 residues. V was pared by 1 base and J by 4 bases, with 9 bases between. The specimen sequenced was peripheral blood. This chain joins TRBV5-1 and TRBJ2-1; the D gene is possibly TRBD1 (5 bases). This receptor was taken from a human donor in a cohort sampled during active COVID-19. The donor label of this sample is uncertain. The CDR3 nucleotides are TGCGCCAGCAGCTTGAGCCAGGGATACAATGAGCAGTTCTTC. It specifies CASSLSQGYNEQFF.